This T cell receptor beta chain was retrieved from a study of blood T cells in healthy people across ages. Using a J-beta primer mix together with a sample-barcoded 5' primer, a second PCR was run for about 7 to 12 cycles. TCRdb redid the calling of the 5' RACE reads with MiXCR, one entry per CDR3 protein. The sample lists approximately 850,000 distinct CDR3 sequences; more than 45% were seen once. Sample donors were healthy Caucasian individuals that came from Russia, aged roughly 6 to 100. In the case of this clonotype: Antigen unknown.

Study results and caveats: With age, beta diversity per million T cells declined roughly linearly, significantly by approximately 40. Strong correlation was found linking TCR beta diversity to naive T cell percentage. Estimates of total diversity, which came from one million sequenced T cells, were considered to be underestimates.

Germline V CDR1 and CDR2: KGHDR, SFDVKD. The germline V and J ends were trimmed by 3 bases and 1 base, with 9 bases remaining between them. The length of the CDR3 is 15 residues. The sequence was obtained from a young man in good health. The specimen sequenced was blood. The rearrangement joins TRBV24-1 to TRBJ2-1, with D perhaps TRBD1 (5 bases). CDR3 bases: TGTGCCACCAGTGATCGCAGGGTTTCCTACAATGAGCAGTTCTTC. The encoded protein is CATSDRRVSYNEQFF.